This record concerns one TCR beta chain sequence. TCR beta libraries were prepared from cDNA with unique molecular identifiers. TCRdb ran MiXCR on the PCR reads and lists one entry per CDR3 protein. There are about 810,000 distinct CDR3 sequences in the sample; under 70% occur only once, and 4.6% lies in the top ten. This sample was included in a study of post-analysis software for immune sequencing data. The sample comprised blood. The TCR sequence derives from a girl aged 5-17 years with multiple sclerosis.

The CDR3 region is CASSLDRVGDTQYF. Written as DNA, the CDR3 is TGCGCCAGCAGCTTGGACAGGGTGGGGGATACGCAGTATTTT. This sequence joins TRBV5-1 and TRBJ2-3; tentative D call: TRBD1 (6 bases). In germline, CDR1 is SGHRS, CDR2 YFSETQ. V lost 0 bases and J 6 bases, leaving 11 bases between the germline ends. The CDR3 length is 14 residues. Using reference TRBV5-1 and TRBJ2-3 for the parts outside the CDR3, the full variable domain is KAGVTQTPRYLIKTRGQQVTLSCSPISGHRSVSWYQQTPGQGLQFLFEYFSETQRNKGNFPGRFSGRQFSNSRSEMNVSTLELGDSALYLCASSLDRVGDTQYFGPGTRLTVL.